The T cell receptor (beta chain) described here comes from a study of T cell clones after liver transplantation. Study background: Samples came from ITN030ST, which attempted immunosuppression withdrawal within 2 years of liver transplantation. Tolerance: complete withdrawal held at least one year, liver enzymes staying within twice normal. Overall study results and limits: Conclusions were preliminary, with small, heterogeneous patient groups.

Profiling relied on immunoSEQ multiplex PCR, and the TCRdb table lists in-frame clones only, not all of them. This sample has roughly 100,000 clones, with around 80% found just once. Sorting of unstimulated PBMCs yielded separate CD3+CD4+ and CD3+CD8+ fractions. This CDR3 spans 14 amino acids. CDR1 MNHEY and CDR2 SVGAGI come from the germline V gene. V was pared by 4 bases and J by 0 bases, with 7 bases between. This clone was found once. The target antigen is unknown. The sequence was obtained from a human patient who received a liver transplant. Some T cells may be transferred from the graft donor. The chain combines TRBV6-5 with TRBJ1-5; D gene unclear. The sample in question was CD4+ T cells from blood, obtained approximately 50 months after liver transplant. CDR3: CASSSSLSNQPQHF. The CDR3 nucleotides read TGTGCCAGCAGTTCCTCTCTTAGCAATCAGCCCCAGCATTTT.